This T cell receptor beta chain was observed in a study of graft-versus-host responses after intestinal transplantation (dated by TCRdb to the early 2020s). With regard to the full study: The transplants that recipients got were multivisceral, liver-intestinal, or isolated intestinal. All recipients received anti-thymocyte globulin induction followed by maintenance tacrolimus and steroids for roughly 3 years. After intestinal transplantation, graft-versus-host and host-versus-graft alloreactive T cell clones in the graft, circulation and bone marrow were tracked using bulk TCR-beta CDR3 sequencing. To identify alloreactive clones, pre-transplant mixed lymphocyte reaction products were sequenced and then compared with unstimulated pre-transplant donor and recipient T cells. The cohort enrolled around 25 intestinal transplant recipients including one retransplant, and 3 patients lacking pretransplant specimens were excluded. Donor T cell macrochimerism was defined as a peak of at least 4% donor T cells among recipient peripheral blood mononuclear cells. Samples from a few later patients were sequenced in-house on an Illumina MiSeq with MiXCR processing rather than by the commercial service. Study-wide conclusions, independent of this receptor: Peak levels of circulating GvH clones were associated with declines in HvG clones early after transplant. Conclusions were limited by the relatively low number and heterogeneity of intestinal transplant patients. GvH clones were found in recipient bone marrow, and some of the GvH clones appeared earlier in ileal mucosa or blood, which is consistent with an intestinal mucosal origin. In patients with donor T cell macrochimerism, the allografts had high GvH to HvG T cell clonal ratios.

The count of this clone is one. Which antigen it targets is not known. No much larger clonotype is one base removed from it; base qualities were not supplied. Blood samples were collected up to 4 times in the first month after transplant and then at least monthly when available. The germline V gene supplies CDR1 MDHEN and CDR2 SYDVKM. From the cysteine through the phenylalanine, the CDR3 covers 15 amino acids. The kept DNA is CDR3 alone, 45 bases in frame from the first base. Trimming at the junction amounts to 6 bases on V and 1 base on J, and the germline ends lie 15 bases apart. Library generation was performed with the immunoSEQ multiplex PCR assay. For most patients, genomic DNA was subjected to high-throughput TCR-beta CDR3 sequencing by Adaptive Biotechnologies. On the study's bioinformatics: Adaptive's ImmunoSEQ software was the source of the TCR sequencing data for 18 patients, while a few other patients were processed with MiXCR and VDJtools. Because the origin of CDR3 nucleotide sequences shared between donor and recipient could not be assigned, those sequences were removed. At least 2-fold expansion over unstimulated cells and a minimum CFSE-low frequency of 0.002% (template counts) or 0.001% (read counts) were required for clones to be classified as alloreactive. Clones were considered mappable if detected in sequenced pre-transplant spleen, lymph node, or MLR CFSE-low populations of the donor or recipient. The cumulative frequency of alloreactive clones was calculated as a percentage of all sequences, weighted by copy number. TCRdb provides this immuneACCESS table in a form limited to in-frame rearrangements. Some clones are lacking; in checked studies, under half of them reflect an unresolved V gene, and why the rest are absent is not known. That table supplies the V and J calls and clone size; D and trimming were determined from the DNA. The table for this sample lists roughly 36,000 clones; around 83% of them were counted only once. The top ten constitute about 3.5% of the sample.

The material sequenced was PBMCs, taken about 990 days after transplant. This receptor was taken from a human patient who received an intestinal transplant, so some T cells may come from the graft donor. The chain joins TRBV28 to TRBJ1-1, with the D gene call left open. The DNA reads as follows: TGTGCCAGCAGCGCCCGCGGACTCGGGAACACTGAAGCTTTCTTT. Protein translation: CASSARGLGNTEAFF. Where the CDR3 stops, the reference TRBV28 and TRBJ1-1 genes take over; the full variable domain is DVKVTQSSRYLVKRTGEKVFLECVQDMDHENMFWYRQDPGLGLRLIYFSYDVKMKEKGDIPEGYSVSREKKERFSLILESASTNQTSMYLCASSARGLGNTEAFFGQGTRLTVV.